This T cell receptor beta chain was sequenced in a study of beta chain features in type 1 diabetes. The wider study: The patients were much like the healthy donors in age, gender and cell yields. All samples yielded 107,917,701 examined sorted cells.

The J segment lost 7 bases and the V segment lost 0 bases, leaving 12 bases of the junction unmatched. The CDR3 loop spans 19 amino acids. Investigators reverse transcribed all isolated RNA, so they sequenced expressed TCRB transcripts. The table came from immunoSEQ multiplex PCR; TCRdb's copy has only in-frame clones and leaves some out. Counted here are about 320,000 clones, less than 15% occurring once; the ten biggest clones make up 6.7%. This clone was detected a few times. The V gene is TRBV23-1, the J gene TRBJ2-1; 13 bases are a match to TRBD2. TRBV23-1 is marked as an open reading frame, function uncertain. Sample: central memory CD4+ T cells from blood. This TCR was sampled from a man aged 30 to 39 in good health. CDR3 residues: CASSQSGTSGITVGNEQFF. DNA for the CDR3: TGCGCCAGCAGTCAATCAGGGACTAGCGGGATTACAGTTGGAAATGAGCAGTTCTTC.